These T cell receptor beta chains were read from a single sample in a study of CD8 T cells in Susac syndrome. Using its own MiXCR run on the immunoSEQ multiplex PCR reads, TCRdb lists one record per CDR3 protein. The sample carries 150,000 or so distinct CDR3 sequences, just over 90% recorded once. Material: CD4+ T cells from PBMCs. All receptors derive from a human donor in good health. Each CDR3 is given with its conserved first and last residue. D genes are given only for firm matches. A clone size is listed for some rows: how often the clone was seen (once, few, many), or a class if it is expanded.

d_call	cdr3_length	j_call	clone_size	v_call	cdr3_aa	cdr3_nt
-	15	TRBJ2-1	-	TRBV5-1	CASSLALGTTNEQFF	TGCGCCAGCAGCTTGGCTCTGGGGACGACAAATGAGCAGTTCTTC
TRBD2	15	TRBJ2-7	-	TRBV6-5	CASSLRAGGVYEQYF	TGTGCCAGCAGTTTACGAGCGGGAGGAGTATACGAGCAGTACTTC
TRBD2	17	TRBJ2-1	-	TRBV10-3	CAISERPLAASYNEQFF	TGTGCCATCAGTGAGAGACCCCTAGCGGCCTCCTACAATGAGCAGTTCTTC
TRBD2	15	TRBJ2-1	-	TRBV28	CASSLWASGSTQQFF	TGTGCCAGCAGTTTATGGGCTAGCGGGAGCACACAGCAGTTCTTC
-	17	TRBJ2-4	-	TRBV30	CAWSEAGLASVKNIQYF	TGTGCCTGGAGCGAGGCGGGTTTGGCGTCGGTCAAAAACATTCAGTACTTC
TRBD2	15	TRBJ2-1	-	TRBV10-1	CASSEGTSSNGEQFF	TGCGCCAGCAGTGAGGGGACTAGCAGCAACGGTGAGCAGTTCTTC
TRBD2	15	TRBJ2-7	-	TRBV7-2	CASSLGGGAWYEQYF	TGTGCCAGCAGCTTAGGCGGGGGGGCTTGGTACGAGCAGTACTTC
TRBD1	14	TRBJ2-7	-	TRBV18	CASSNGQGKHEQYF	TGTGCCAGCTCAAACGGACAGGGGAAGCACGAGCAGTACTTC
-	12	TRBJ2-3	-	TRBV20-1	CSAPQGPDTQYF	TGCAGTGCTCCGCAGGGACCAGATACGCAGTATTTT
TRBD1	12	TRBJ2-7	-	TRBV2	CASKGQPYEQYF	TGTGCCAGCAAGGGACAGCCCTACGAGCAGTACTTC
-	15	TRBJ1-5	once	TRBV7-2	CASSPTWASNQPQHF	TGTGCCAGCAGCCCGACATGGGCGAGCAATCAGCCCCAGCATTTT
-	15	TRBJ1-5	-	TRBV12-3/TRBV12-4	CASSRAGLENQPQHF	TGTGCCAGCAGTAGAGCGGGGTTAGAGAATCAGCCCCAGCATTTT
TRBD2	17	TRBJ2-1	-	TRBV6-2/TRBV6-3	CASSYSTSGKSYNEQFF	TGTGCCAGCAGTTACTCGACCAGCGGGAAGTCCTACAATGAGCAGTTCTTC
TRBD1	14	TRBJ2-5	-	TRBV5-4	CASSVQGTQETQYF	TGTGCCAGCAGCGTACAGGGGACACAAGAGACCCAGTACTTC
TRBD1	13	TRBJ1-2	-	TRBV6-2/TRBV6-3	CASSQGVNYGYTF	TGTGCCAGCAGTCAGGGGGTTAACTATGGCTACACCTTC
TRBD1	11	TRBJ2-1	-	TRBV2	CARAQGAEQFF	TGTGCCAGAGCCCAGGGGGCTGAGCAGTTCTTC
TRBD1	13	TRBJ1-1	-	TRBV20-1	CSALGQPNTEAFF	TGCAGTGCTCTGGGACAGCCGAACACTGAAGCTTTCTTT
-	15	TRBJ2-2	-	TRBV18	CASSPKDMYTGELFF	TGTGCCAGCTCACCAAAGGACATGTACACCGGGGAGCTGTTTTTT
TRBD1	15	TRBJ2-5	-	TRBV28	CASSLLQGEGETQYF	TGTGCCAGCAGTTTACTGCAGGGGGAAGGAGAGACCCAGTACTTC
-	13	TRBJ2-5	once	TRBV27	CASSFGARETQYF	TGTGCCAGCAGTTTTGGGGCGCGGGAGACCCAGTACTTC
-	15	TRBJ1-4	-	TRBV27	CASSSSGWSNEKLFF	TGTGCCAGCAGTTCCAGTGGCTGGTCGAATGAAAAACTGTTTTTT
-	13	TRBJ1-1	-	TRBV6-1	CASSEVLSTEAFF	TGTGCCAGCAGTGAAGTATTGAGCACTGAAGCTTTCTTT
TRBD2	14	TRBJ2-2	-	TRBV10-3	CAISESGGPGELFF	TGTGCCATCAGTGAGAGCGGGGGCCCCGGGGAGCTGTTTTTT
TRBD1	15	TRBJ2-7	-	TRBV13	CASSLADRVKDEQYF	TGTGCCAGCAGCTTAGCGGACAGGGTGAAGGACGAGCAGTACTTC
-	16	TRBJ2-7	-	TRBV9	CASSVGSDRVSYEQYF	TGTGCCAGCAGCGTAGGAAGCGATCGGGTGAGCTACGAGCAGTACTTC
-	14	TRBJ2-7	-	TRBV7-2	CASSTRQSSYEQYF	TGTGCCAGCAGCACTAGACAGAGCTCCTACGAGCAGTACTTC
-	13	TRBJ1-3	-	TRBV20-1	CSARSTEGNTIYF	TGCAGTGCTAGGTCGACAGAGGGAAACACCATATATTTT
-	14	TRBJ1-5	-	TRBV6-1	CASSEQPYNQPQHF	TGTGCCAGCAGTGAACAACCGTACAATCAGCCCCAGCATTTT
-	12	TRBJ2-1	-	TRBV29-1	CPPILDRLEQFF	TGCCCACCGATTCTAGACCGATTGGAGCAGTTCTTC